A single T cell receptor beta chain is shown here with its context. The sample belongs to a study of blood T cell repertoires in COVID-19. Overall study context: The origin of the acute and convalescent COVID-19 samples was the United States, Italy and Spain. T cells, B-cell-depleted T cells, or PBMCs supplied cDNA or gDNA.

Seattle patients were enrolled during active infection and followed longitudinally. Trimming left V 6 bases short and J 1 base short, with 13 bases between. The CDR3 consists of 14 residues. The germline V gene has CDR1 SGHTA and CDR2 FQGNSA. TCRdb's table, derived via immunoSEQ multiplex PCR, lists solely in-frame clones and lacks some. The sample has about 180,000 clones, about 86% seen once. The sequence was collected from a woman aged 70-85 years with COVID-19, enrolled during active disease. V is TRBV7-2 and J is TRBJ2-7; the D gene is possibly TRBD1 (6 bases). Sequencing input: peripheral blood. In nucleotides, the CDR3 is TGTGCCAGCAGACCGACAGGTTCATCCTACGAGCAGTACTTC. Protein: CASRPTGSSYEQYF.